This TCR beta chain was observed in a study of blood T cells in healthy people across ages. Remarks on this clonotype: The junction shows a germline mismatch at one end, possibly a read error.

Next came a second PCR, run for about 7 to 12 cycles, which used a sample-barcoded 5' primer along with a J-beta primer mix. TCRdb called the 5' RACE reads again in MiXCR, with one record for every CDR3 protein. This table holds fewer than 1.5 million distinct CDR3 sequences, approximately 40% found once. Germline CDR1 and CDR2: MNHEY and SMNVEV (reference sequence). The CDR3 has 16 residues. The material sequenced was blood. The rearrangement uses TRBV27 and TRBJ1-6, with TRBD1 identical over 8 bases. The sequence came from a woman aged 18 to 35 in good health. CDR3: CASSFLRTGKDSPPHF. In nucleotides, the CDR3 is TGTGCCAGCAGTTTCCTCCGGACAGGGAAGGACTCACCCCCCCACTTT.